The 3 T cell receptor beta chains below all came from one sample that was sequenced in a study of T cells in localized non-small cell lung cancer. The table came from immunoSEQ multiplex PCR; TCRdb's copy has only in-frame clones and leaves some out. Of roughly 48,000 clones in the sample, roughly 80% were seen once. Material: peripheral blood, obtained before any cancer treatment. The receptors originated from a man aged 40 to 75 with stage I squamous cell lung carcinoma.

V and J are TRBV19 and TRBJ2-1; TRBD2 matches at 8 bases. From germline, CDR1 is LNHDA and CDR2 SQIVND (reference sequence). Trimming took 1 base from V and 1 from J; bases not matched to a gene: 0. The CDR3 loop spans 15 amino acids. CDR3 sequence reads: CASSIAGGSYNEQFF. CDR3 DNA sequence: TGTGCCAGTAGTATAGCGGGGGGGTCCTACAATGAGCAGTTCTTC.

The rearrangement joins TRBV30 to TRBJ1-6; 11 bases line up with TRBD1. The CDR3 has 15 residues. Trimming removed 2 bases from V and 9 bases from J; junction bases left unmatched: 6. Germline V gene sequence: CDR1 GTSNPN, CDR2 SVGIG (reference sequence). The CDR3: CAWSRPGTGGSPLHF. The CDR3 DNA reads as TGTGCCTGGAGTCGACCCGGGACAGGGGGTTCACCCCTCCACTTT.

V gene TRBV19 combines with J gene TRBJ1-5; D may be TRBD1 (6 bases). V was trimmed by 5 bases and J by 0 bases, leaving 11 bases between them. This CDR3 is 15 amino acids long. CDR1 is LNHDA and CDR2 is SQIVND in the germline V gene (reference sequence). For the CDR3, the DNA is TGTGCCAGTAGTCTGGGGGGCCTTAGCAATCAGCCCCAGCATTTT. This translates into CASSLGGLSNQPQHF.